These 8 T cell receptor beta chains share one sample of origin, sequenced in a study of regulatory T cells in long-lasting Graves disease. Regarding time point: newly diagnosed GD, antithyroid drugs for less than 3 months. The TCR library used RNA extracted from PBMCs. Arm-PCR of CDR3 regions and iRepertoire HTBI primers were the basis on which TCR beta libraries were built. One entry per CDR3 protein, called by TCRdb with MiXCR from the multiplex PCR reads. The sample shows about 540,000 distinct CDR3 sequences, less than 15% of them seen only once. The same specimen was also included in a second study, on T cells in Graves' hyperthyroidism and ophthalmopathy.

This specimen consisted of peripheral blood mononuclear cells (PBMCs), obtained at new diagnosis, from a patient treated with antithyroid drugs. These receptors came from a man aged 25 to 40 with Graves disease.

The rearrangement links TRBV5-1 to TRBJ2-5; D remains ambiguous. The germline CDR1 and CDR2 sequences are SGHRS and YFSETQ. V was shortened by 1 base and J by 3 bases, with 7 bases between the two germline ends. The CDR3 is made up of 13 amino acids. The CDR3: CASSLYGKETQYF. In nucleotides, the CDR3 is TGCGCCAGCAGCTTGTACGGTAAAGAGACCCAGTACTTC.

This clonotype was seen at least ten times. V usage is TRBV20-1 and J usage is TRBJ2-1; D not certain. The CDR3 is 13 residues long. Germline lookup yields CDR1 DFQATT and CDR2 SNEGSKA (reference sequence). The V end lost 6 bases, the J end lost 8 bases, and 17 bases lay between the germline ends. The CDR3 protein is CSAQGRKDHEQFF. DNA for the CDR3: TGCAGTGCGCAAGGGCGGAAGGACCATGAGCAGTTCTTC.

This clonotype appeared many times. The chain is built from TRBV20-1 and TRBJ2-7; a possible D gene is TRBD2 (5 bases). In germline, CDR1 is DFQATT, CDR2 SNEGSKA (reference sequence). V lost 4 bases and J lost 0, with 13 bases in between. CDR3 length: 14 amino acids. CDR3 sequence (DNA): TGCAGTGCTATTTCCCCCGGGGTCTCCTACGAGCAGTACTTC. It yields the protein CSAISPGVSYEQYF.

This clonotype was counted ten times or more. The V gene is TRBV7-2, the J gene TRBJ2-3; the match to TRBD2 covers 10 bases. The germline V gene has CDR1 SGHTA and CDR2 FQGNSA. The CDR3 sequence is 17 residues long. V lost 2 bases and J lost 4; bases outside the gene matches: 9. The CDR3 region is CASSLRRTSGRADTQYF. The CDR3 DNA reads as TGTGCCAGCAGCTTAAGACGGACTAGCGGAAGGGCAGATACGCAGTATTTT.

This clonotype was found many times. The V call is TRBV5-1, the J call TRBJ1-5; D is perhaps TRBD1 (5 bases). Trimming removed 0 bases at V and 1 base at J, with 11 bases between. Looked up from germline, CDR1 is SGHRS and CDR2 is YFSETQ. CDR3 length: 16 amino acids. The CDR3: CASSLGGEVSNQPQHF. In DNA form, the CDR3 reads TGCGCCAGCAGCTTGGGGGGGGAGGTGAGCAATCAGCCCCAGCATTTT.

As for this clonotype: This may arise from a read error, as a much more abundant clone is one base away. The genes are TRBV11-2 and TRBJ1-2, with 7 positions matching TRBD1. This CDR3 is built from 14 residues. Germline V CDR1 and CDR2: SGHAT, FQNNGV. CDR3 in DNA: TGTGCCTGCAGCTTAGTACAGGGGAACTATGGCTACACCTTC. Translated, it gives CACSLVQGNYGYTF.

This clonotype has ten or more counts. The chain links TRBV11-2 to TRBJ2-1; 15 nucleotides match TRBD2. The V and J ends lost 4 bases and 3 bases, in that order; junction bases with no gene match: 4. CDR3 size: 17 residues. Germline CDR1 and CDR2: SGHAT and FQNNGV. The CDR3, as DNA: TGTGCCAGCAGCTCCCGGACTAGCGGGAGGGGCTACAATGAGCAGTTCTTC. Protein: CASSSRTSGRGYNEQFF.

This clonotype was counted many times. The chain couples TRBV20-1 to TRBJ2-7; unclear D gene. From germline, CDR1 is DFQATT and CDR2 SNEGSKA (reference sequence). Trimming cost V 0 bases and J 5 bases, with 17 bases left between them. This CDR3 is built from 15 residues. CDR3 residues: CSARDPTSRGHEQYF. The CDR3 coding sequence is TGCAGTGCTAGAGATCCCACCTCGCGAGGCCACGAGCAGTACTTC.